This TCR beta chain is from a study of long-term antiretroviral therapy in people with HIV (dated by TCRdb to between 2020 and 2023). About the full investigation: Collection of the earliest samples took place about a decade ahead of the 2015 WHO recommendation for immediate ART, at a time when ART was typically delayed until CD4 counts fell. A retrospective serial study tested whether changes in peripheral blood TRB repertoire composition and diversity were associated with ART initiation and durable HIV suppression. A total of around 190 cryopreserved PBMC samples came from 30 or so adults with confirmed HIV infection and were collected serially over a mean of roughly six years (range 1-12). About 35% of the 30 participants with HIV were female. No cross-contamination during QIAcube processing turned up in test extractions that ran a monoclonal T-cell line alongside 30 or so polyclonal samples.

To be included, a participant needed at least one PBMC sample from before ART initiation plus at least two post-ART samples. All participants with HIV were treated in the United States of America. Cryopreserved samples of about 1-10 million PBMC were thawed and washed before DNA extraction. At the time of the earliest PBMC sample, participants with HIV were aged between about 20 and 55 years. Each participant contributed PBMC samples from 1-4 timepoints before ART initiation and 2-8 timepoints after ART initiation, with a median of 7 samples. Serial HIV viral load, CD4+ T-cell count, ART history and demographic data were obtained for every participant. A Qiagen kit on a QIAcube was used to extract genomic DNA from unsorted PBMC, with samples processed in batches of 12. Points the paper makes about the study in general: Samples dated from about 2003 to 2018, and the ART regimens used may be less effective than current ones. Expanded TRB clones identified before ART initiation dominated the repertoire across all time points, though the dominance fluctuated and decreased in many PLHIV after ART. HIV repertoires had narrower CDR3 length ranges than controls, and the network structure suggested an antigen-experienced repertoire that shifted only slightly toward naive after ART. Because PBMC availability was limited, only the TCR beta chain was sequenced, with no alpha chain pairing. A significant increase in TRB diversity was found to be associated with ART initiation, although TRB diversity was observed to remain significantly below that of transplant donor controls even after long-term ART. Unsorted PBMC were profiled instead of sorted CD4+ and CD8+ T cells because pre-ART samples had limited cell numbers. No data were available on ART adherence, viral resistance or therapy changes, limiting inferences about post-ART repertoire changes.

The immunoSEQ hsTCRB v3.0 assay was used at survey level resolution to sequence the TRB variable region. The target sequencing depth for TRB was roughly 40,000-55,000 T-cell genomes per sample. Pooled TRB libraries were sequenced on an Illumina MiSeq with a v3 150-cycle kit. The authors processed their data as follows. Repertoire analysis ran in R within a reproducible Nextflow workflow covering QC, data transformation and analysis. LymphoSeq2, an R package for exploring AIRR-Seq data, was used to implement custom analyses. A few samples yielding fewer than 5000 total TRB sequences were excluded, leaving 150 to 200 analyzed HIV repertoires. Among the approximately 190 retained HIV repertoires, more than 55 were collected before ART initiation and some 130 after ART initiation. Repertoires were downsampled to 5000 TRB nucleotide sequences, and summary statistics were averaged over 100 downsampling iterations. TRB sequences were retained for analysis only if CDR3 regions of at least seven amino acids were present. A Shannon entropy-derived clonality score and the Gini coefficient were used to measure diversity. In repertoire networks, the top 5000 CDR3 amino acid sequences were linked whenever an edit distance of one separated two sequences. GLIPH2 predicted antigen specificity groups and MHC restriction for TRB CDR3 amino acid sequences. Known CMV, EBV, HIV or tissue antigen associations were flagged by matching CDR3 amino acid sequences against VDJdb and McPAS-TCR. Pre-ART, post-ART and control groups were compared with Wilcoxon signed-rank tests and Holm-Bonferroni correction. Held by TCRdb, this immuneACCESS table contains in-frame sequences only and omits some clones. Under half of the omission traces to an unresolved V gene where checked; the cause of the rest is unknown. Clone size and the V and J calls come from that table; the DNA yielded D and trimming. The sample profile shows roughly 24,000 clones; about nine tenths of them were found once. The top ten clonotypes cover 7% to 8% of the sample.

After removal of 1 base from V and 7 bases from J, the junction retains 6 bases not matched to a gene. The CDR3 covers 16 residues, taking in both the cysteine and the phenylalanine. The kept DNA is CDR3 alone, 48 bases in frame from the first base. Sequences SGHTA (CDR1) and FQGNSA (CDR2) are obtained from the germline V gene. Concerning this clone itself: The specificity of this receptor is unknown. Base quality data are lacking; no much larger clone is found one base away.

This specimen consisted of unsorted PBMCs, obtained 1.8 years before starting antiretroviral therapy. The receptor was derived from a young woman with HIV. The chain is made from TRBV7-2 and TRBJ2-3; 12 bases in between match TRBD2. The CDR3 region has the sequence CASSLGLAGGQNTQYF. The sequenced DNA: TGTGCCAGCAGCTTAGGTCTAGCGGGGGGGCAAAATACGCAGTATTTT.